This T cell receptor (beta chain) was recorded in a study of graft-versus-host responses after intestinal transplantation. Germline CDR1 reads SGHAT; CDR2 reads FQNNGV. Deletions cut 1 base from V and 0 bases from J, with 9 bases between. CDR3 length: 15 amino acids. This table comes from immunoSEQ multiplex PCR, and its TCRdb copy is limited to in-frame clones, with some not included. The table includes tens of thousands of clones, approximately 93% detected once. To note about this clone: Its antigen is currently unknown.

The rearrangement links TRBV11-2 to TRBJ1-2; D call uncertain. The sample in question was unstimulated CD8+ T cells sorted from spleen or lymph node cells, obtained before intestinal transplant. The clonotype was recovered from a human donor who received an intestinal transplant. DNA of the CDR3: TGTGCCAGCAGCTTAGGGCGGATACCTAACTATGGCTACACCTTC. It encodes CASSLGRIPNYGYTF.